At least ten counts were recorded for the clone carrying this T cell receptor beta chain. What it binds is unknown. The CDR3 is made up of 17 amino acids. Germline V gene lookup returns CDR1 KGHSH and CDR2 LQKENI. The ends lost 4 bases at V and 1 base at J; junction bases unmatched: 7. Amplified material comprised TCR beta CDR3 regions derived from RNA transcripts. The authors performed first-round RT-PCR with HTBI primers and then a second-round multiplex PCR. TCRdb reprocessed the multiplex PCR reads via MiXCR and lists one record per CDR3 protein. The sample holds 350,000 to 450,000 distinct CDR3 sequences, more than 20% seen once. The data originate from a study of Graves' ophthalmopathy and Graves' hyperthyroidism. Study-level findings and limits: For predicting ophthalmopathy progression, the model had 60% to 71% sensitivity and around 72% specificity.

Included hyperthyroidism patients were aged 18 to 65 and newly diagnosed (under 2 months' duration). Sequenced material: peripheral blood. The receptor's source is a woman aged 18 to 35 with stable Graves' hyperthyroidism. V gene TRBV18 combines with J gene TRBJ1-5; 10 bases map to TRBD1. This chain's CDR3 is CASSRGLGQGSNQPQHF. The DNA for the CDR3 is TGTGCCAGCTCACGCGGCTTGGGACAGGGGAGCAATCAGCCCCAGCATTTT.